This T cell receptor beta chain was captured by sequencing in a study of regulatory T cells in long-lasting Graves disease. Across the study: Graves' patients diagnosed newly had used antithyroid drugs under 3 months.

The CDR3 totals 15 residues. Germline V gives CDR1 MNHNS, CDR2 SASEGT. V dropped 5 bases and J dropped 2; count of bases not matched to a gene: 7. This clonotype was seen ten or more times. Antigen specificity is unknown. Findings and limits, study-wide: Fewer public clonotypes were shared by new patients (around 960) than by persistent patients (approximately 2,700).

Combining iRepertoire HTBI primers with Arm-PCR of CDR3 regions, the authors built TCR beta libraries. Per the original data handling: Overall, samples carried 62 TRBV and 14 TRBJ segments. TCRdb analysed the multiplex PCR reads with MiXCR anew, one entry per CDR3 protein. V and J calls and clone size were set by TCRdb, not the authors. The sample carries over 300,000 distinct CDR3 sequences, 15% to 19% recorded once. Time point given: newly diagnosed GD, antithyroid drugs for less than 3 months. RNA isolated from PBMCs was used to make the TCR library. The patient group derived from an endocrinology department in Xi'an, China.

This receptor was obtained from a female donor with Graves disease. This rearrangement joins TRBV6-1 to TRBJ2-7; TRBD1 matches at 9 bases. The material was peripheral blood mononuclear cells (PBMCs), obtained at new diagnosis, from a patient treated with antithyroid drugs. DNA for the CDR3: TGTGCCAGCAGTCCGGGGACAGGGCGAACCTACGAGCAGTACTTC. Its protein is CASSPGTGRTYEQYF.